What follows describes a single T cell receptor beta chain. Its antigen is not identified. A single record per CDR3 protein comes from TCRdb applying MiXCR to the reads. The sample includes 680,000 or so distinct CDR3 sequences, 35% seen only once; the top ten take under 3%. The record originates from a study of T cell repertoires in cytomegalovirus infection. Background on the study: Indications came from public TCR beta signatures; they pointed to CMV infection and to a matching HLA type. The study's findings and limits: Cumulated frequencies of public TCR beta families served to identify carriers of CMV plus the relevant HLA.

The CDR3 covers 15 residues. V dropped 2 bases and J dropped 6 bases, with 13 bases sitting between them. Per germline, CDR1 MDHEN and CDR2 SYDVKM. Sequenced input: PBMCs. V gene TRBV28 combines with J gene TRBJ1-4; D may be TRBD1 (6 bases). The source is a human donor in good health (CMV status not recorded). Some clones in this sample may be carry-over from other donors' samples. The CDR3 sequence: CASSLPAGGDEKLFF. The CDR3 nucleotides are TGTGCCAGCAGTTTACCCGCGGGGGGCGATGAAAAACTGTTTTTT.